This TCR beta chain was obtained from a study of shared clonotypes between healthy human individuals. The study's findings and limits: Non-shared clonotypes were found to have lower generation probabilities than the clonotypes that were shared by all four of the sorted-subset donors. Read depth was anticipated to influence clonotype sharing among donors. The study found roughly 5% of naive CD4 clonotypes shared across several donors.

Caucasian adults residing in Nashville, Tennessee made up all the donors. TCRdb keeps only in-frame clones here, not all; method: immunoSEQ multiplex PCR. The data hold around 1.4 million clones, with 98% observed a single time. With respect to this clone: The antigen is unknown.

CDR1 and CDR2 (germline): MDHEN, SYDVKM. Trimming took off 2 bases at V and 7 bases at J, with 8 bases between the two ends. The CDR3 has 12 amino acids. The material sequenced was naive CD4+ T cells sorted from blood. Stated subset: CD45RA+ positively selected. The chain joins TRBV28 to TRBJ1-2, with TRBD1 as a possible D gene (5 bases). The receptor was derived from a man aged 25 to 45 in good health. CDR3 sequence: CASSLTGRGYTF. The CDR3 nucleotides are TGTGCCAGCAGTTTAACGGGGCGTGGCTACACCTTC.